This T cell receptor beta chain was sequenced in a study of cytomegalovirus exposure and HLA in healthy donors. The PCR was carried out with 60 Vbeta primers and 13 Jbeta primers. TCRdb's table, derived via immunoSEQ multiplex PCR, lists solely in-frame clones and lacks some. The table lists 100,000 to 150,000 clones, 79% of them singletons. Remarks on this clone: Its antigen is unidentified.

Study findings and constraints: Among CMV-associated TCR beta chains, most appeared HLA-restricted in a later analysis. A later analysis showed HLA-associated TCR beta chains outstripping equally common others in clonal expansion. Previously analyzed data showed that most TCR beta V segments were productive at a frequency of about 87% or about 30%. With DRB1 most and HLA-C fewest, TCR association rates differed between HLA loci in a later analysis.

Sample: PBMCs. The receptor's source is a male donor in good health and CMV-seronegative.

CDR3 DNA: TGTGCCAGCCGTACTAGTTACACCGGGGAGCTGTTTTTT. Amino acids: CASRTSYTGELFF. The rearrangement uses TRBV7-2 and TRBJ2-2; D is perhaps TRBD2 (5 bases). V was trimmed by 8 bases and J by 3 bases, leaving 10 bases between them. Germline CDR1 is SGHTA and CDR2 is FQGNSA. The CDR3 runs to 13 residues.